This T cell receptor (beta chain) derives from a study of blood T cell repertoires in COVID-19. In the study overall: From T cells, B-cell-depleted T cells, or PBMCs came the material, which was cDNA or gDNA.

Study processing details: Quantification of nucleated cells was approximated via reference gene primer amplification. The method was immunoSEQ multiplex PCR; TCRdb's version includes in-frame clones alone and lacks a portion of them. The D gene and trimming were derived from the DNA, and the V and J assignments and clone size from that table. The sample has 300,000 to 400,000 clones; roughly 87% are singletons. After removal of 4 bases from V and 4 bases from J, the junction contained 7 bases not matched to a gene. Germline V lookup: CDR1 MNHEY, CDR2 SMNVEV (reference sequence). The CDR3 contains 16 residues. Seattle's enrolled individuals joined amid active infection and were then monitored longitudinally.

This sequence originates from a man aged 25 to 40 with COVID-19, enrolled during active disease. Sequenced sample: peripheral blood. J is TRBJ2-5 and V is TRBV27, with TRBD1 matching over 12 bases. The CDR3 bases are TGTGCCAGCAGTTCACGCCGGGACAGGGGGCGAGAGACCCAGTACTTC. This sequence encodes CASSSRRDRGRETQYF.